This T cell receptor (beta chain) comes out of a study of regulatory T cells in long-lasting Graves disease (dated by TCRdb to the early 2020s). In the study overall: Antithyroid drugs had been taken for less than 3 months by newly diagnosed Graves' disease patients. Persistent Graves' disease patients were compared with newly diagnosed Graves' disease patients by peripheral blood TCR sequencing and RNA sequencing. The study was registered as a clinical trial and conducted in China. A total of roughly 35 samples underwent TCR sequencing: 13 from persistent and about 20 from newly diagnosed Graves' disease patients.

The library relied on multiplex PCR. TCRdb records Illumina HiSeq 4000 as the sequencer. To build TCR beta libraries, CDR3 regions were amplified by Arm-PCR using iRepertoire HTBI primers. Before sequencing, the PCR products underwent gel purification. On the study's bioinformatics: Gene usage analysis of CDR3 amino acid clonotypes relied on the 55 to 80 TRBV and 15 or so TRBJ segments identified across samples. COPE and FqMerger were used to merge the filtered high-quality paired reads into contigs. BLAST was used to align contigs to IMGT TRBV, TRBD and TRBJ reference genes, and CDR3 was defined according to IMGT. Clonotypes above 0.1% frequency were classified as highly expanded clones. Shannon entropy served as the measure of repertoire diversity, while the Gini coefficient captured V-J evenness. A clonotype was considered public if more than one individual shared it. TCRdb redid the processing of the public reads, applying fastp at Q25 and MiXCR, and retained in-frame beta chains. A single entry per CDR3 protein holds the most common genes and DNA from its merged rows. These V and J calls originate from TCRdb's pipeline instead of the authors' own analysis. Here the sample has hundreds of thousands of distinct CDR3 sequences; 16% occur a single time. The top ten constitute around 27% of the sample.

Beyond this particular receptor, the publication reports: Only the TCR beta chain was sequenced and analyzed. Because the primary lesion, thyroid tissue, could not be accessed, the study looked at peripheral blood alone. TRBV28, TRBJ1-2 and TRBJ2-5 were preferentially used in persistent disease, while TRBV20-1 and TRBJ2-1 were favored in newly diagnosed disease. A larger number of public clonotypes was shared among persistent patients (approximately 3,000) than among newly diagnosed patients (roughly 930). The authors acknowledged the small sample size as a limitation that may reduce accuracy. Compared with newly diagnosed patients, patients with persistent Graves' disease had lower TCR Shannon entropy and fewer highly expanded clones, which suggests clonal expansion.

The sample's time point, from its label and the paper: newly diagnosed GD, antithyroid drugs for less than 3 months. For both TCR sequencing and RNA sequencing, RNA was extracted from PBMCs in TRIzol. The diagnosis of Graves' disease was made according to American Thyroid Association guidelines. Patients for the study were recruited at an endocrinology department in Xi'an, China. From each patient, 7.5 to 10 milliliters of peripheral blood was collected into an EDTA anticoagulant tube. Ficoll Paque Plus density gradient separation was used to isolate PBMCs, and no additional T cell sorting was done. An Agilent 2100 Bioanalyzer and agarose gel were used to check RNA quality, and a NanoDrop 2000 was used to measure RNA concentration. As concerns this clonotype: Its antigen is not yet known. A read error is the likely source, as a far larger clone sits one nucleotide away.

Cut back by 4 bases and 3 bases, the V and J ends lie 6 bases apart. From its cysteine to its phenylalanine, the CDR3 spans 12 amino acids. Kept here is only the CDR3 DNA, which spans 36 bases and is read in frame from base 1. In addition, the sample was reused for a study of T cells in Graves' hyperthyroidism and ophthalmopathy. Looking at the second paper: Stable Graves' hyperthyroidism was defined as the absence of progression to ophthalmopathy over 18 months of follow-up. Hyperthyroidism patients were newly diagnosed, with disease duration under 2 months, and aged 18 to 65 years. Patients with uncontrolled infections, other autoimmune diseases, pregnancy or lactation were excluded. Diagnoses relied on clinical symptoms, serum thyroxine and TRAb, thyroid ultrasound and orbital computed tomography. The TCR CDR3 was subjected to a first round of RT-PCR using the HTBI primer set and the Qiagen OneStep RT-PCR kit. Most expanded thyroid clonotypes (frequency above 0.001) were also found in blood, which suggests that blood repertoires may mirror thyroid immune responses. In cross-validation, a model built on a 13 V-J signature told ophthalmopathy apart from stable hyperthyroidism with 85% to 90% sensitivity and roughly 82% specificity, and in testing the same model reached 80%/75%. In validation, the model predicted progression to ophthalmopathy a median of about 6.5 months before onset, with approximately 68% sensitivity and about 72% specificity. To identify distinguishing TCR V-J signatures, a discovery cohort of around 100 patients was used, comprising 43 with Graves' ophthalmopathy and around 60 with stable Graves' hyperthyroidism. Prospective prediction of ophthalmopathy was tested in an independent validation cohort of 18 hyperthyroidism patients and 15 to 17 patients who later progressed to ophthalmopathy. The 90 to 100 discovery patients were randomly split 7:3 into training and test sets. Thyroid tissue and blood T-cell repertoires from several Graves' hyperthyroidism patients were also compared in the study. Following sampling, methimazole starting at 30 mg daily was given to hyperthyroidism patients, and high-dose intravenous methylprednisolone was given to ophthalmopathy patients. Libraries were constructed in a second round of multiplex PCR, after which size selection and purification were performed. Paired-end sequencing of the libraries was performed with 100 bp reads on an Illumina HiSeq2000. SOAPnuke was used to process the raw data, removing reads that contained adapters or uncalled bases, had a mean Phred below 15, or lacked an exact match to the constant primer or identifier. High-quality paired reads were merged using COPE v1.2.5, and each unique nucleotide sequence was defined as a clonotype. MiTCR v1.1 was used to align clonotypes to the IMGT TRBV, TRBD and TRBJ reference segments. The analysis was restricted to V-J combinations with a frequency above 0.0001, which together covered approximately 99% of the repertoires. The TCS score was defined as the ratio of F50 (clonal expansion) to E x V (chaos), calculated using BLOSUM62-based TCRdist between CDR3 peptides within each V-J. Welch's t-statistics and random forest reduced roughly 530 V-J features to roughly 13, which were used in a naive Bayes classifier (R e1071). No statistical method was used to fix the sample size in advance, and group allocation was not hidden from the investigators. The paper describes TCR Vbeta CDR3 sequencing of about 140 peripheral blood samples, made up of some 42 ophthalmopathy patients, around 78 hyperthyroidism patients and around 17 progressor patients.

The material was peripheral blood mononuclear cells (PBMCs), obtained at new diagnosis, from a patient treated with antithyroid drugs. The V and J segments used are TRBV12-3 or TRBV12-4 and TRBJ1-1; the D gene remains uncertain. The clonotype was recovered from a man aged 40-49 years with Graves disease. Donor details come from another sample of the same person, matched by shared clones. The CDR3 has the sequence CASSYRDTEAFF. The DNA reads TGTGCCAGCAGTTACCGGGACACTGAAGCTTTCTTT.